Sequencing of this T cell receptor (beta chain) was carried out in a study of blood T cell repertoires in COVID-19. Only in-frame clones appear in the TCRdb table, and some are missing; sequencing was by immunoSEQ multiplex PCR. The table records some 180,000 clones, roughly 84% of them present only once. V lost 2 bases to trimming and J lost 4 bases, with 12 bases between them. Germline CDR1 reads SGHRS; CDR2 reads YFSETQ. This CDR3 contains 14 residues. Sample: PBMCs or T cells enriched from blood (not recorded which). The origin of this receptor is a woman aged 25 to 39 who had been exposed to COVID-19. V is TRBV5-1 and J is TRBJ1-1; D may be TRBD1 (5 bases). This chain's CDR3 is CASSLQAGGTEAFF. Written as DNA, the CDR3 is TGCGCCAGCAGCTTACAGGCCGGTGGCACTGAAGCTTTCTTT.